This TCR beta chain came from a study of shared clonotypes between healthy human individuals. The V gene lost 4 bases and the J gene lost 2 bases, with 14 bases spanning the gap. Germline V gene data show CDR1 as MGHRA and CDR2 as YSYEKL. This CDR3 is 15 amino acids long. TCRdb's table, derived via immunoSEQ multiplex PCR, lists solely in-frame clones and lacks some. The data show 950,000 to 1,100,000 clones, with under 80% seen just once and roughly 1.5% held by the top ten. The TCR comes from a young man in good health. The sample taken for sequencing was memory CD4+ T cells sorted from blood. Subset reported: CD45RA-negative fraction. The chain joins TRBV4-1 to TRBJ1-2; D not certain. DNA of the CDR3: TGCGCCAGCAGCCCCTCGGCAGGCTTGAACTATGGCTACACCTTC. This gives the protein CASSPSAGLNYGYTF.